This entry describes one TCR beta chain. Trimming took off 6 bases at V and 0 bases at J, with 8 bases between the two ends. Per germline, CDR1 SGHTA and CDR2 FQGTGA. The CDR3 length is 14 residues. The data are from a study of CD8+ T cells in alopecia areata. Reverse transcribed after extraction, RNA yielded cDNA as the sequencing template. The repertoire was sequenced with immunoSEQ multiplex PCR; TCRdb's copy has only in-frame clones and lacks some. The sample lists around 160,000 clones; roughly 44% were seen once. The chain is built from TRBV7-3 and TRBJ2-2; the D gene is possibly TRBD2 (6 bases). This clonotype was sampled from a human donor with alopecia areata. The sample taken for sequencing was CD4+ T cells sorted from blood. CDR3 in DNA: TGTGCCAGCAGGGGGGGAACGAACACCGGGGAGCTGTTTTTT. This translates into CASRGGTNTGELFF.